One sample yielded the 2 T cell receptor beta chains listed below, sequenced in a study of control samples from healthy donors and cancer patients. Libraries were prepared by immunoSEQ multiplex PCR; TCRdb keeps only in-frame clonotypes and omits some of them. This table holds about 130,000 clones, approximately 95% found once. What was sequenced was blood. These receptors were taken from a man aged 25 to 45 in good health.

This clone was recorded once. In DNA form, the CDR3 reads TGTGCCACCAGCAGGGAACCAGCCCCACAATACAATGAGCAGTTCTTC. Protein product: CATSREPAPQYNEQFF. The chain has TRBV15 and TRBJ2-1; D remains unclear. CDR1 LNHNV and CDR2 YYDKDF come from the germline V gene (reference sequence). V was pared by 3 bases and J by 4 bases, with 16 bases between. There are 16 residues in the CDR3.

The chain uses TRBV25-1 and TRBJ2-7; TRBD2 matches at 7 bases. The CDR3 covers 15 residues. Germline loops: CDR1 MGHDK, CDR2 SYGVNS. With 4 bases clipped from V and 2 bases from J, the junction kept 8 bases outside the gene matches. CDR3 DNA sequence: TGTGCCAGCAGTGGAGTGGGCGGGGGAACCTACGAGCAGTACTTC. Amino acid sequence: CASSGVGGGTYEQYF.